This T cell receptor (beta chain) was recorded in a study of blood T cell repertoires in COVID-19. Sequenced by immunoSEQ multiplex PCR; TCRdb stores in-frame clones only, minus some. The sample records approximately 90,000 clones, roughly 83% being singletons. This CDR3 has 16 residues. Trimming took 3 bases from V and 0 from J, leaving 12 bases between them. CDR1 SGHVS and CDR2 FQNEAQ come from the germline V gene. This receptor was identified in a human donor in a cohort sampled during active COVID-19. Sequenced material: peripheral blood. This chain uses TRBV7-8 with TRBJ1-5; no reliable D call. DNA of the CDR3: TGTGCCAGCAGCTTGTTGGCAGGTTATAGCAATCAGCCCCAGCATTTT. Translating gives CASSLLAGYSNQPQHF.